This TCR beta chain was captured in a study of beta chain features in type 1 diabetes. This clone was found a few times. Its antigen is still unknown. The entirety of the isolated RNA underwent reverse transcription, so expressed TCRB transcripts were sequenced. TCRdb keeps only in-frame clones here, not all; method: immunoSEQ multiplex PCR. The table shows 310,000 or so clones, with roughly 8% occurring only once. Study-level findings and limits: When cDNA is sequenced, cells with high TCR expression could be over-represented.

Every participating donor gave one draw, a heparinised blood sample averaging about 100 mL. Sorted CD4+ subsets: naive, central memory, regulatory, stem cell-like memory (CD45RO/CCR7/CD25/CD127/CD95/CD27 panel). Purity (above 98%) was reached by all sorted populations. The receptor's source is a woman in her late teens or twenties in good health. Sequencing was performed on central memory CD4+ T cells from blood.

This chain's CDR3 is CASSVEKEYEQYF. CDR3 DNA: TGTGCCAGCAGCGTAGAGAAGGAATACGAGCAGTACTTC. The V gene is TRBV9, the J gene TRBJ2-7, with D hard to call. Germline CDR1 is SGDLS and CDR2 is YYNGEE. The CDR3 is 13 residues long. V was shortened by 0 bases and J by 4 bases, with 8 bases between the two germline ends.